The 24 T cell receptor beta chains below come from one sample, sequenced in a study of blood T cell repertoires in COVID-19. TCRdb's copy holds only in-frame clones and misses some; the assay was immunoSEQ multiplex PCR. The sample holds around 310,000 clones, roughly 86% seen once. Sequencing used PBMCs or T cells enriched from blood (not recorded which). The receptors were gathered from a woman under 40 who had recovered from COVID-19.

The J gene is TRBJ1-3, the V gene TRBV19, with D perhaps TRBD1 (6 bases). From germline, CDR1 is LNHDA and CDR2 SQIVND (reference sequence). The length of the CDR3 is 15 residues. Trimming removed 5 bases from V and 7 bases from J, with 18 bases in between. CDR3 residues: CASSLGHSQGNTIYF. The CDR3 DNA is TGTGCCAGTAGTCTAGGGCACAGTCAGGGGAACACCATATATTTT.

This clone was seen only a few times. The gene calls are TRBV9 and TRBJ1-2; possibly TRBD1 for D (5 bases). V lost 4 bases to trimming and J lost 6 bases, with 13 bases between them. This CDR3 contains 13 residues. CDR1 and CDR2 from the germline V gene are SGDLS and YYNGEE. The CDR3 DNA reads as TGTGCCAGCAGCCCAAGCGCAGGGAATGGCTACACCTTC. It encodes CASSPSAGNGYTF.

The V call is TRBV2, the J call TRBJ2-7; 7 bases line up with TRBD2. Germline CDR1 reads SNHLY; CDR2 reads FYNNEI. The junction had 11 bases not matched to a gene; V was cut back by 9 bases and J by 3 bases. The length of the CDR3 is 14 residues. Here the CDR3 reads CASFKGLHDYEQYF. The CDR3 nucleotides read TGTGCCAGTTTCAAGGGACTACACGACTACGAGCAGTACTTC.

The rearrangement links TRBV19 to TRBJ2-3; no reliable D call. Trimming cost V 3 bases and J 4 bases, with 8 bases left between them. Germline values: CDR1 LNHDA, CDR2 SQIVND (reference sequence). The CDR3 spans 13 residues. CDR3 DNA: TGTGCCAGTAGTATCCTAGTAGCAGATACGCAGTATTTT. Translating it yields CASSILVADTQYF.

This chain joins TRBV5-5 and TRBJ2-5; D is uncertain. Germline CDR1 SGHKS, CDR2 YYEKEE (reference sequence). This CDR3 is built from 15 residues. Trimming stripped 0 bases from V and 2 bases from J, with 11 bases between. CDR3 nucleotides: TGTGCCAGCAGCTTGGATATACGGAGACAAGAGACCCAGTACTTC. Protein product: CASSLDIRRQETQYF. Variable domain in full (rest from reference TRBV5-5 and TRBJ2-5): DAGVTQSPTHLIKTRGQQVTLRCSPISGHKSVSWYQQVLGQGPQFIFQYYEKEERGRGNFPDRFSARQFPNYSSELNVNALLLGDSALYLCASSLDIRRQETQYFGPGTRLLVL.

The V call is TRBV4-3, the J call TRBJ2-2, with 7 bases lining up with TRBD1. V lost 5 bases and J lost 3; bases outside the gene matches: 6. Germline V gene data show CDR1 as LGHNA and CDR2 as YSLEER. CDR3 size: 15 residues. The CDR3 sequence is CASSAQGLDTGELFF. CDR3 bases: TGCGCCAGCAGCGCACAGGGGCTGGACACCGGGGAGCTGTTTTTT.

This sequence joins TRBV5-1 and TRBJ1-2; 7 bases align to TRBD1. This CDR3 comprises 17 residues. Germline V gives CDR1 SGHRS, CDR2 YFSETQ. Trimming removed 0 bases from V and 4 bases from J; junction bases left unmatched: 12. The CDR3 loop is CASSLGGQAELAYGYTF. The CDR3 region has the DNA TGCGCCAGCAGCTTGGGAGGACAGGCCGAACTGGCCTATGGCTACACCTTC.

This clone showed up just a few times. The CDR3 here is CASSLKGENTEAFF. CDR3 nucleotide sequence: TGTGCCAGCAGCTTAAAGGGAGAGAACACTGAAGCTTTCTTT. The chain uses TRBV7-9 and TRBJ1-1; no clear D gene. Trimming cost V 2 bases and J 1 base, with 8 bases left between them. This CDR3 has 14 residues. Germline-derived CDR1 and CDR2 are SEHNR and FQNEAQ (reference sequence).

V gene TRBV5-1 combines with J gene TRBJ2-7, with D possibly TRBD1 on 5 matching bases. This CDR3 has 16 amino acids. Germline assignment: CDR1 SGHRS and CDR2 YFSETQ. The V end was cut by 0 bases, the J end by 4 bases, with 17 bases between. In DNA, the CDR3 is TGCGCCAGCAGCTTGGATTTGCCCGCAGGGCATTACGAGCAGTACTTC. It translates to CASSLDLPAGHYEQYF. The full variable domain, completed using reference TRBV5-1 and TRBJ2-7, is KAGVTQTPRYLIKTRGQQVTLSCSPISGHRSVSWYQQTPGQGLQFLFEYFSETQRNKGNFPGRFSGRQFSNSRSEMNVSTLELGDSALYLCASSLDLPAGHYEQYFGPGTRLTVT.

The chain carries TRBV4-1 and TRBJ2-3, with 13 bases that match TRBD2. The CDR3 has 18 residues. V dropped 4 bases and J dropped 8; count of bases not matched to a gene: 15. Germline-derived CDR1 and CDR2 are MGHRA and YSYEKL. CDR3 sequence: CASSRTLGTSGTRGTQYF. The CDR3 DNA follows: TGCGCCAGCAGCCGAACGCTGGGGACTAGCGGGACTCGTGGTACGCAGTATTTT.

The chain is built from TRBV7-3 and TRBJ1-6; 10 bases fit TRBD1. V lost 2 bases to trimming and J lost 7 bases; unmatched junction nucleotides: 8. From germline, CDR1 is SGHTA and CDR2 FQGTGA. The CDR3 length is 17 residues. The CDR3 loop reads CASSLLSPGQGNSPLHF. The CDR3 region has the DNA TGTGCCAGCAGCTTACTGTCGCCGGGACAGGGGAATTCACCCCTCCACTTT.

The V call is TRBV4-3, the J call TRBJ2-3; 7 bases are shared with TRBD2. The CDR3 is 16 residues long. Trimming cost V 0 bases and J 4 bases; bases outside gene matches: 7. Germline V gene data show CDR1 as LGHNA and CDR2 as YSLEER. The CDR3, as DNA: TGCGCCAGCAGCCAAGACCGCGGGAGCGGGTCAGATACGCAGTATTTT. This encodes CASSQDRGSGSDTQYF.

The chain carries TRBV7-6 and TRBJ1-1; D is unclear. Germline lookup yields CDR1 SGHVS and CDR2 FNYEAQ. The CDR3 totals 16 residues. Trimming removed 5 bases from V and 1 base from J, with 17 bases in between. The CDR3 is CASSPEVVGSNTEAFF. The DNA of the CDR3 is TGTGCCAGCAGCCCCGAGGTAGTCGGGTCGAACACTGAAGCTTTCTTT.

This clone was counted once. The chain recombines TRBV12-5 with TRBJ2-1; 10 positions agree with TRBD2. The germline V gene has CDR1 LGHNT and CDR2 FRNRAP. This CDR3 region has 12 residues. Trimming took 7 bases from V and 14 from J; bases not matched to a gene: 8. CDR3 DNA: TGTGCTAGTGCCCTGGGGGGGACTAGCGAGTTCTTC. Translating gives CASALGGTSEFF.

The chain is built from TRBV7-9 and TRBJ2-2; 8 nucleotides align to TRBD2. From germline, CDR1 is SEHNR and CDR2 FQNEAQ (reference sequence). CDR3 size: 15 residues. Trimming at V came to 1 base and at J to 5 bases, leaving 3 bases not matched to a gene. The CDR3 loop reads CASSLVGGRTGELFF. CDR3 coding DNA: TGTGCCAGCAGCTTAGTTGGCGGGAGGACCGGGGAGCTGTTTTTT.

The chain joins TRBV25-1 to TRBJ2-7; D may be TRBD2 (6 bases). The germline V and J ends were trimmed by 6 bases and 2 bases, with 11 bases remaining between them. The CDR3 covers 13 residues. Germline V gene data show CDR1 as MGHDK and CDR2 as SYGVNS. The CDR3 region is CASSGSGTYEQYF. In nucleotides, the CDR3 is TGTGCCAGCAGCGGTAGCGGTACCTACGAGCAGTACTTC.

V is TRBV12-3 or TRBV12-4 and J is TRBJ2-1; 7 nucleotides line up with TRBD2. The CDR3 extends over 13 amino acids. J lost 7 bases, V lost 3 bases, and 3 bases had no gene match. The CDR3 here is CASSFLAENEQFF. The CDR3 DNA is TGTGCCAGCAGTTTCCTAGCGGAGAATGAGCAGTTCTTC.

This chain joins TRBV10-1 and TRBJ2-3; 10 nucleotides agree with TRBD1. V gave up 3 bases and J gave up 5 bases; unmatched junction bases: 2. CDR3 length equals 14 residues. Germline CDR1 and CDR2: WNHNN and SYGVQD (reference sequence). The CDR3 DNA follows: TGCGCCAGCAGTGACGGACAGGGGGTAGATACGCAGTATTTT. Its protein is CASSDGQGVDTQYF.

The rearrangement uses TRBV5-5 and TRBJ2-2, with 11 bases that match TRBD2. The CDR3 is 18 residues long. Germline trimming cut 4 bases from V and 6 bases from J; bases unmatched to any gene: 14. Germline assignment: CDR1 SGHKS and CDR2 YYEKEE (reference sequence). The CDR3 coding sequence is TGTGCCAGCAGCCTAGGCCACGCTAGCGGGAGGTGGGCCGGGGAGCTGTTTTTT. Translating it yields CASSLGHASGRWAGELFF.

The V and J genes are TRBV19 and TRBJ2-1; the D gene is possibly TRBD2 (5 bases). This CDR3 spans 15 amino acids. Trimming cost V 5 bases and J 3 bases, with 14 bases left between them. Germline values: CDR1 LNHDA, CDR2 SQIVND (reference sequence). The CDR3 sequence is CASSAGENNYNEQFF. The CDR3 nucleotides are TGTGCCAGTAGTGCTGGGGAGAATAACTACAATGAGCAGTTCTTC.

This sequence joins TRBV30 and TRBJ1-5, with D tentatively TRBD1 (5 bases). V dropped 3 bases and J dropped 5 bases, with 17 bases sitting between them. The CDR3 consists of 15 residues. The germline V gene has CDR1 GTSNPN and CDR2 SVGIG (reference sequence). The CDR3 bases are TGTGCCTGGAGCCGCCGACAGAACATATATCAGCCCCAGCATTTT. Its translation is CAWSRRQNIYQPQHF.

CDR3 loop: CASSADSSSYNEQFF. The CDR3 DNA sequence: TGTGCCAGCAGCGCGGACAGTAGCTCCTACAATGAGCAGTTCTTC. V gene TRBV5-4 combines with J gene TRBJ2-1; a weak D match, TRBD1 (6 bases). Germline CDR1 is SGHNT and CDR2 is YYREEE (reference sequence). This CDR3 has 15 amino acids. The V and J ends lost 4 bases and 0 bases respectively, with 11 bases between them.

CDR3 sequence (DNA): TGTGCCTGGAGTGAAGGGACATCTGGGGCCAACGTCCTGACTTTC. It translates to CAWSEGTSGANVLTF. The chain joins TRBV30 to TRBJ2-6; a possible D gene is TRBD1 (6 bases). CDR1 is GTSNPN and CDR2 is SVGIG in the germline V gene (reference sequence). Trimming removed 1 base from V and 1 base from J, with 8 bases in between. This CDR3 is built from 15 residues.

The genes are TRBV27 and TRBJ2-7; D possibly corresponds to TRBD2 (5 bases). This CDR3 region has 14 residues. Per the germline V gene, CDR1 is MNHEY and CDR2 is SMNVEV (reference sequence). The V end was cut by 5 bases, the J end by 2 bases, with 13 bases between. The CDR3 nucleotides are TGTGCCAGCAGTCATAGCCGGGGTCCCTACGAGCAGTACTTC. This translates into CASSHSRGPYEQYF.